This TCR beta chain was recorded in a study of OX40 agonist ivuxolimab in advanced cancers. Background on the study: It was permissible to have had prior anti-PD-1, anti-PD-L1 or anti-CTLA-4 therapy, and approximately 41% had some. Partial response was recorded in three patients: one hepatocellular carcinoma and two cutaneous melanoma cases. Study-wide results and limits: At 0.1 to 3.0 mg/kg, CD4+ and CD8+ blood T cells expanded clonally by week 6.

Germline V gives CDR1 KGHSH, CDR2 LQKENI. V dropped 2 bases and J dropped 6; count of bases not matched to a gene: 6. The CDR3 is 14 residues long. Note on this clone: What it binds is unknown.

This table comes from immunoSEQ multiplex PCR, and its TCRdb copy is limited to in-frame clones, with some not included. The sample consists of over 90,000 clones, roughly 90% of them appearing once. The chain employs TRBV18 and TRBJ1-1; 7 bases map to TRBD1. The clonotype originates from an adult with an advanced solid tumor such as melanoma, head and neck, liver or kidney cancer. This specimen consisted of CD4+ or CD8+ T cells sorted from blood, obtained in a trial of the OX40 agonist ivuxolimab. The CDR3 reads CASSPILGGPEAFF. The CDR3 DNA reads as TGTGCCAGCTCACCAATTTTAGGGGGCCCTGAAGCTTTCTTT.